This T cell receptor beta chain was captured in a study of graft-versus-host responses after intestinal transplantation. Study-level information: Every recipient had anti-thymocyte globulin induction and around 3 years of tacrolimus plus steroids. The study's findings and limits: Graft-versus-host to host-versus-graft clonal ratios in allografts were high in patients with graft-donor T cell macrochimerism. GvH clones occurred in recipient marrow; some first appeared in ileum or blood.

About this clone itself: Its antigen is undetermined. The junction departs from the called germline gene at one end, perhaps through a read error.

This CDR3 region has 15 residues. Germline-derived CDR1 and CDR2 are SGHKS and YYEKEE (reference sequence). Measured with immunoSEQ multiplex PCR; TCRdb has only the in-frame clones, and not every one. This sample yields roughly 96,000 clones, of which roughly nine tenths are seen a single time; more than 0.4% belongs to the top ten. The chain is built from TRBV5-5 and TRBJ2-1; TRBD2 aligns across 9 bases. The sample was unstimulated CD8+ T cells sorted from spleen or lymph node cells, taken before intestinal transplant. This TCR was sampled from a human donor who received an intestinal transplant. In DNA, the CDR3 is TGTGCCAGCAGCTTGCTAGCGGGACTCTACAATGAGCGGTTCTTC. It translates to CASSLLAGLYNERFF.